Each of the 14 T cell receptor beta chains below was sequenced from the same sample in a study of human versus mouse CDR3 diversity and MHC coevolution. This table comes from immunoSEQ multiplex PCR, and its TCRdb copy is limited to in-frame clones, with some not included. The sample holds approximately 81,000 clones, about 94% seen once. What was sequenced was naive CD4+ T cells from blood. This sample's subset: CD45RO-negative CD62L-positive naive CD4 T cells. The receptors were sampled from a person aged 30 to 70 in good health.

The rearrangement links TRBV9 to TRBJ1-2, with a weak D call TRBD1 (5 bases). This CDR3 has 13 amino acids. Trimming took 0 bases from V and 8 from J, leaving 11 bases between them. Germline-derived CDR1 and CDR2 are SGDLS and YYNGEE. CDR3 amino acids: CASSVEGVGGYTF. The CDR3 bases are TGTGCCAGCAGCGTAGAAGGGGTAGGGGGCTACACCTTC.

Turning to this clone: The sample has other DNA sequences that encode this CDR3 too. The chain links TRBV28 to TRBJ2-3, with TRBD2 matching over 10 bases. Germline V lookup: CDR1 MDHEN, CDR2 SYDVKM. Losses at the gene ends were 10 bases for V and 0 bases for J; bases not matched to a gene: 4. The CDR3 has 14 amino acids. The CDR3: CATRTSGSTDTQYF. The DNA for the CDR3 is TGTGCCACCCGGACTAGCGGTAGCACAGATACGCAGTATTTT.

The chain has TRBV6-1 and TRBJ1-4, with 9 bases lining up with TRBD1. The V gene end was trimmed by 7 bases and the J gene end by 7 bases; junction bases not matched to a gene: 4. CDR1 is MNHNS and CDR2 is SASEGT in the germline V gene. This CDR3 has 13 residues. The DNA of the CDR3 is TGTGCCAGCAAACAGGGGGCATTTGAAAAACTGTTTTTT. Amino acid sequence: CASKQGAFEKLFF.

This sequence joins TRBV28 and TRBJ2-7; unclear D gene. Per germline, CDR1 MDHEN and CDR2 SYDVKM. The CDR3 is 11 residues long. V lost 5 bases and J lost 3, with 5 bases in between. CDR3 amino acids: CASSPLYEQYF. The CDR3 coding sequence is TGTGCCAGCAGTCCCCTCTACGAGCAGTACTTC.

The chain carries TRBV10-2 and TRBJ2-1; 10 bases align to TRBD2. CDR1 is WSHSY and CDR2 is SAAADI in the germline V gene. CDR3 length: 14 amino acids. V lost 10 bases, J lost 8 bases, and 11 bases stayed unmatched. CDR3 region: CATLEVAGGYEQFF. The CDR3, as DNA: TGCGCCACCTTAGAGGTAGCGGGAGGCTATGAGCAGTTCTTC.

This sequence joins TRBV7-9 and TRBJ2-7; 8 nucleotides line up with TRBD2. Looked up from germline, CDR1 is SEHNR and CDR2 is FQNEAQ (reference sequence). The CDR3 runs to 15 residues. Trimming removed 1 base from V and 5 bases from J; junction bases left unmatched: 7. In nucleotides, the CDR3 is TGTGCCAGCAGCTTAGGGGTAGCGGGAATCGACGAGCAGTACTTC. Its protein is CASSLGVAGIDEQYF.

The chain is built from TRBV30 and TRBJ2-7; D possibly corresponds to TRBD1 (5 bases). The CDR3 consists of 12 residues. Germline V gives CDR1 GTSNPN, CDR2 SVGIG (reference sequence). V lost 0 bases, J lost 6 bases, and 9 bases lay in between. The CDR3 reads CAWSVGVGEQYF. In nucleotides, the CDR3 is TGTGCCTGGAGTGTAGGGGTAGGCGAGCAGTACTTC.

The rearrangement joins TRBV6-1 to TRBJ1-2; D gene uncertain. The germline CDR1 and CDR2 sequences are MNHNS and SASEGT. Trimming pared 3 bases from V and 7 bases from J, leaving 3 bases between. The CDR3 contains 10 residues. As DNA, the CDR3 is TGTGCCAGCAGTGAGGCTGGCTACACCTTC. This gives the protein CASSEAGYTF.

The rearrangement uses TRBV5-4 and TRBJ2-1, with 7 bases identical to TRBD2. This CDR3 spans 15 amino acids. V was clipped by 0 bases and J by 7 bases; unmatched bases: 7. CDR1 and CDR2 from the germline V gene are SGHNT and YYREEE (reference sequence). The CDR3 here is CASSLVGLGGNEQFF. CDR3 DNA sequence: TGTGCCAGCAGCTTGGTCGGACTAGGAGGAAATGAGCAGTTCTTC.

The V gene is TRBV6-1, the J gene TRBJ1-2; D ambiguous. The V gene lost 4 bases and the J gene lost 6 bases, with 15 bases spanning the gap. The CDR3 consists of 14 residues. CDR1 and CDR2 from the germline V gene are MNHNS and SASEGT. The CDR3: CASSVWAPKHGYTF. As DNA, the CDR3 is TGTGCCAGCAGTGTCTGGGCTCCAAAACATGGCTACACCTTC.

The chain combines TRBV5-4 with TRBJ2-3; 8 bases align to TRBD2. CDR1 is SGHNT, CDR2 YYREEE, per germline (reference sequence). V dropped 0 bases and J dropped 5; count of bases not matched to a gene: 5. The CDR3 length is 15 residues. The CDR3 sequence is CASSLAGGALDTQYF. CDR3 bases: TGTGCCAGCAGCTTGGCCGGGGGGGCCCTAGATACGCAGTATTTT.

V and J are TRBV9 and TRBJ2-2; the D gene is possibly TRBD2 (5 bases). The CDR3 spans 13 residues. CDR1 is SGDLS, CDR2 YYNGEE, per germline. Trimming pared 5 bases from V and 4 bases from J, leaving 9 bases between. The CDR3 DNA is TGTGCCAGCAGACGGGGTTCCACCGGGGAGCTGTTTTTT. This codes for CASRRGSTGELFF.

V and J are TRBV2 and TRBJ1-5, with D uncertain. The CDR3 runs to 14 residues. Trimming shortened V by 4 bases and J by 3 bases, and 10 bases separated the two germline ends. The germline CDR1 and CDR2 sequences are SNHLY and FYNNEI. Written as DNA, the CDR3 is TGTGCCAGCAGTGGGACGGACTACAATCAGCCCCAGCATTTT. Its translation: CASSGTDYNQPQHF. Full variable domain (remainder filled in from reference TRBV2 and TRBJ1-5): EPEVTQTPSHQVTQMGQEVILRCVPISNHLYFYWYRQILGQKVEFLVSFYNNEISEKSEIFDDQFSVERPDGSNFTLKIRSTKLEDSAMYFCASSGTDYNQPQHFGDGTRLSIL.

This sequence joins TRBV6-5 and TRBJ1-6; D is possibly TRBD1 (6 bases). The V gene's germline CDR1 is MNHEY and CDR2 SVGAGI. V was shortened by 9 bases and J by 4 bases, with 10 bases between the two germline ends. This CDR3 is 13 amino acids long. The CDR3 here is CASFGQYNSPLHF. DNA for the CDR3: TGTGCCAGTTTCGGACAGTATAATTCACCCCTCCACTTT.